These 24 T cell receptor beta chains share one sample of origin, sequenced in a study of blood T cells in healthy people across ages. A second PCR of roughly 7 to 11 cycles used a sample-barcoded 5' primer and a J-beta primer mix. In TCRdb, the 5' RACE reads were re-called with MiXCR into one record per CDR3 protein. The sample yields about 1,800,000 distinct CDR3 sequences, roughly 28% seen once. Sequencing used blood. These receptors all come from a woman under 40 in good health.

This chain connects TRBV29-1 to TRBJ2-3; D is unresolved. CDR3 length: 12 residues. The germline gives CDR1 SQVTM, CDR2 ANQGSEA. With 4 bases removed from V and 2 bases from J, the gap between germline ends came to 7 bases. CDR3 loop: CSVVEYTDTQYF. The DNA for the CDR3 is TGCAGCGTTGTGGAGTACACAGATACGCAGTATTTT.

This clonotype was detected only a few times. CDR3 in DNA: TGTGCCAGTATCCGGGGGGACGGAGCTAACTATGGCTACACCTTC. This translates into CASIRGDGANYGYTF. The chain recombines TRBV19 with TRBJ1-2; D is possibly TRBD1 (5 bases). Looked up from germline, CDR1 is LNHDA and CDR2 is SQIVND (reference sequence). There are 15 residues in the CDR3. V lost 7 bases and J 0 bases, leaving 15 bases between the germline ends.

The rearrangement uses TRBV24-1 and TRBJ2-7, with 8 bases fitting TRBD2. The length of the CDR3 is 12 residues. After removal of 7 bases from V and 11 bases from J, the junction contained 9 bases not matched to a gene. Germline assignment: CDR1 KGHDR and CDR2 SFDVKD. The CDR3 reads CATRRGGGVKYF. CDR3 DNA: TGTGCCACCAGACGGGGGGGCGGTGTTAAGTACTTC.

The sample holds a few counts of this clonotype. The chain combines TRBV6-1 with TRBJ1-2; D unclear. Trimming shortened V by 1 base and J by 4 bases, and 13 bases separated the two germline ends. The CDR3 spans 15 residues. Germline V CDR1 and CDR2: MNHNS, SASEGT. The chain's CDR3 is CASSEVTAGPYGYTF. CDR3 DNA: TGTGCCAGCAGTGAAGTTACAGCCGGGCCCTATGGCTACACCTTC.

The chain recombines TRBV6-5 with TRBJ1-3; TRBD1 is a possible D gene (5 bases). V was pared by 4 bases and J by 0 bases, with 10 bases between. CDR1 is MNHEY, CDR2 SVGAGI, per germline. The CDR3 is 15 amino acids. CDR3 protein: CASSLQAISGNTIYF. CDR3 nucleotide sequence: TGTGCCAGCAGTTTACAGGCCATCTCTGGAAACACCATATATTTT.

The chain uses TRBV6-5 and TRBJ2-5, with D possibly being TRBD1 (6 bases). Trimming took 8 bases from V and 4 from J, leaving 14 bases between them. The CDR3 has 13 residues. Germline CDR1 and CDR2: MNHEY and SVGAGI. The CDR3 bases are TGTGCCAGCGGGTGGGGGCAAGGAGAGACCCAGTACTTC. As protein: CASGWGQGETQYF.

The gene calls are TRBV5-1 and TRBJ2-7, with TRBD2 identical over 8 bases. This CDR3 is 15 amino acids long. The V gene end was trimmed by 4 bases and the J gene end by 4 bases; junction bases not matched to a gene: 10. From germline, CDR1 is SGHRS and CDR2 YFSETQ. The CDR3 DNA sequence: TGCGCCAGCAGCACGGGGGGGCAGATCATATACGAGCAGTACTTC. This translates into CASSTGGQIIYEQYF.

The rearrangement uses TRBV10-1 and TRBJ1-2; a weak D match, TRBD1 (5 bases). The V end lost 6 bases, the J end lost 6 bases, and 17 bases lay between the germline ends. Germline CDR1 reads WNHNN; CDR2 reads SYGVQD (reference sequence). The CDR3 runs to 14 residues. CDR3 protein: CASSRVEGKDGYTF. Here the CDR3 DNA reads TGCGCCAGCAGCCGGGTGGAGGGGAAAGATGGCTACACCTTC.

This clonotype was seen just once. A clone one base away is much larger, so this may be a read error. The chain recombines TRBV11-2 with TRBJ2-5; tentatively, D is TRBD2 (6 bases). Germline-derived CDR1 and CDR2 are SGHAT and FQNNGV. The CDR3 loop spans 13 amino acids. V lost 4 bases and J lost 11, with 17 bases in between. CDR3 sequence: CASSSTRLNEQYF. CDR3 sequence (DNA): TGTGCCAGCAGCTCGACTAGACTCAATGAGCAGTACTTC.

The V and J genes are TRBV6-5 and TRBJ2-2; tentative D call: TRBD1 (6 bases). Germline loops: CDR1 MNHEY, CDR2 SVGAGI. The CDR3 length is 16 residues. The V and J ends lost 2 bases and 5 bases respectively, with 15 bases between them. The CDR3 here is CASSYAGRGRTGELFF. CDR3 nucleotide sequence: TGTGCCAGCAGTTACGCCGGCAGGGGTCGAACCGGGGAGCTGTTTTTT.

A few counts support this clonotype. Being one base from a much bigger clone, this may be a read error. The chain carries TRBV20-1 and TRBJ2-5, with 10 bases matching TRBD1. The CDR3 loop spans 15 amino acids. Trimming cost V 6 bases and J 11 bases; bases outside gene matches: 18. Germline CDR1 DFQATT, CDR2 SNEGSKA (reference sequence). This CDR3 is CSASAQDRGSSEQYF. CDR3 DNA sequence: TGCAGTGCCTCCGCCCAGGACAGGGGGTCCTCTGAGCAGTACTTC.

V is TRBV5-1 and J is TRBJ2-1; the match to TRBD2 covers 9 bases. The CDR3 consists of 15 residues. CDR1 and CDR2 from the germline V gene are SGHRS and YFSETQ. V shed 4 bases and J 5 bases; nucleotides not matched to a gene: 7. Here the CDR3 reads CASSMTSGINNEQFF. The CDR3 nucleotides read TGCGCCAGCAGCATGACTAGCGGCATCAACAATGAGCAGTTCTTC.

The chain combines TRBV20-1 with TRBJ2-7; the D gene could be TRBD1 or TRBD2 (5 bases each). Trimming took 8 bases from V and 4 from J, leaving 30 bases between them. CDR3 length: 17 amino acids. CDR1 and CDR2 (germline): DFQATT, SNEGSKA (reference sequence). This CDR3 is CSSSPGPATASSYEQYF. In DNA form, the CDR3 reads TGCAGTTCATCCCCGGGACCCGCCACCGCGTCAAGTTACGAGCAGTACTTC.

CDR3 in amino acids: CASSLYQGLVGNTIYF. The CDR3 nucleotides are TGCGCCAGCAGTCTCTACCAGGGATTAGTCGGGAACACCATATATTTT. V and J are TRBV5-1 and TRBJ1-3; tentatively, D is TRBD1 (5 bases). The CDR3 spans 16 residues. V dropped 5 bases and J dropped 7 bases, with 22 bases sitting between them. From germline, CDR1 is SGHRS and CDR2 YFSETQ.

This clonotype was recorded at least ten times. In nucleotides, the CDR3 is TGCGCCAGCAGCGTCAGACAGGGGACTGAGCAGTTCTTC. Its protein is CASSVRQGTEQFF. The chain links TRBV5-1 to TRBJ2-1; 8 bases line up with TRBD1. V lost 4 bases to trimming and J lost 9 bases; unmatched junction nucleotides: 6. CDR3 length: 13 residues. The germline V gene encodes CDR1 SGHRS and CDR2 YFSETQ.

The rearrangement joins TRBV27 to TRBJ2-1; 7 bases agree with TRBD1. The CDR3 extends over 14 amino acids. Germline V gene sequence: CDR1 MNHEY, CDR2 SMNVEV (reference sequence). Trimming removed 5 bases from V and 5 bases from J; junction bases left unmatched: 6. The CDR3 sequence: CASSPGQVNNEQFF. DNA of the CDR3: TGTGCCAGCAGTCCCGGACAGGTCAACAATGAGCAGTTCTTC.

This clonotype was detected a few times. CDR3 nucleotides: TGTGCCAGCGCACCCCTGGGAGGAAACAATGAGCAGTTCTTC. This sequence encodes CASAPLGGNNEQFF. The chain has TRBV12-3 or TRBV12-4 and TRBJ2-1, with D tentatively TRBD2 (6 bases). The CDR3 contains 14 residues. V dropped 8 bases and J dropped 5 bases, with 16 bases sitting between them.

The chain links TRBV30 to TRBJ2-1; perhaps D is TRBD1 or TRBD2 (5 bases each). From germline, CDR1 is GTSNPN and CDR2 SVGIG (reference sequence). Between the trimmed V and J ends, which lost 1 base and 6 bases, there was a span of 10 bases. This CDR3 region has 13 residues. The CDR3 loop is CAWSGGWANEQFF. CDR3 DNA sequence: TGTGCCTGGAGTGGGGGGTGGGCCAATGAGCAGTTCTTC.

Many counts were recorded for this clonotype. The chain employs TRBV7-2 and TRBJ2-1; perhaps TRBD2 as D (6 bases). The V gene's germline CDR1 is SGHTA and CDR2 FQGNSA. The CDR3 has 14 amino acids. The V end lost 4 bases, the J end lost 9 bases, and 16 bases lay between the germline ends. The CDR3 nucleotides are TGTGCCAGCAGCTCGACCAGGGCGGGACGTGAGCAGTTCTTC. Translated: CASSSTRAGREQFF.

This clonotype was recorded many times. The chain uses TRBV12-5 and TRBJ2-1, with a possible D match to TRBD2 (5 bases). The V end lost 6 bases, the J end lost 5 bases, and 17 bases lay between the germline ends. Germline CDR1 LGHNT, CDR2 FRNRAP. The CDR3 is 15 residues long. The CDR3 reads CASGSGSSPDNEQFF. The CDR3 DNA follows: TGTGCTAGTGGAAGCGGTTCGAGCCCCGACAATGAGCAGTTCTTC.

The CDR3 protein is CASSLGQGFGGSSTDTQYF. As DNA, the CDR3 is TGTGCCAGCAGCTTAGGTCAGGGTTTTGGGGGGAGCAGCACAGATACGCAGTATTTT. The rearrangement links TRBV7-2 to TRBJ2-3; D perhaps matches TRBD2 (6 bases). This CDR3 has 19 amino acids. V lost 1 base, J lost 0 bases, and 20 bases lay in between. Germline V gene lookup returns CDR1 SGHTA and CDR2 FQGNSA.

This clonotype was counted a few times. This could be a read error, since a much larger clone is one nucleotide away. The CDR3 DNA reads TGTGCCAGCAGTTTATCCTGGGCAGAGGCCCAGTACTTC. It specifies CASSLSWAEAQYF. The J gene is TRBJ2-5, the V gene TRBV12-3 or TRBV12-4; no reliable D call. The CDR3 covers 13 residues.

This chain uses TRBV28 with TRBJ2-2, with D possibly matching TRBD1 (5 bases). The CDR3 runs to 17 residues. Germline assignment: CDR1 MDHEN and CDR2 SYDVKM. V lost 2 bases and J 5 bases, leaving 18 bases between the germline ends. CDR3 in DNA: TGTGCCAGCAGTTTAGTAGGGGCCAACCCTAGGACCGGGGAGCTGTTTTTT. It translates to CASSLVGANPRTGELFF.

Comments on this clonotype: A much larger clone is a single base away; this may be a read error. The chain links TRBV7-3 to TRBJ1-5; 7 positions agree with TRBD1. This CDR3 has 17 residues. CDR1 is SGHTA, CDR2 FQGTGA, per germline. V lost 1 base, J lost 5 bases, and 11 bases stayed unmatched. The CDR3 DNA reads TGTGCCAGCAGCTTAAAGGGGGGCAGGGGGATCGATCAGCCCCAGCATTTT. The encoded protein is CASSLKGGRGIDQPQHF.